The clone carrying this T cell receptor (beta chain) was picked up many times. Its specificity is not known. Germline CDR1 DFQATT, CDR2 SNEGSKA (reference sequence). This CDR3 is 13 amino acids long. Trimming took 6 bases from V and 5 from J; bases not matched to a gene: 6. These data belong to a study of post-analysis software for immune sequencing data. The study's findings and limits: Five TRBV segments were significantly more frequent in patients than in controls. TRBV5-6, TRBV5-1 and TRBV20-1 were among these segments. Batch-mates among the samples co-clustered strongly by F measure. Significantly decreased normalized Chao1 diversity was recorded for multiple sclerosis patients relative to controls.

Built from TCR beta cDNA, the libraries had unique molecular identifiers in them. T cells numbering about 0.95 to 10 million gave rise to roughly 0.5 million cDNA molecules. MiXCR was run by TCRdb on the PCR reads, yielding one entry per CDR3 protein. The sample gives 150,000 to 200,000 distinct CDR3 sequences, approximately 28% of which show up once; more than 1.3% is in the top ten. V and J are TRBV20-1 and TRBJ1-2, with 10 bases fitting TRBD1. Sequencing was done on a sample of blood. The clonotype originates from a girl between 5 and 17 years old with multiple sclerosis. CDR3 DNA: TGCAGTGCGCGGGACAGGGGACCGTATGGCTACACCTTC. It is translated as CSARDRGPYGYTF.